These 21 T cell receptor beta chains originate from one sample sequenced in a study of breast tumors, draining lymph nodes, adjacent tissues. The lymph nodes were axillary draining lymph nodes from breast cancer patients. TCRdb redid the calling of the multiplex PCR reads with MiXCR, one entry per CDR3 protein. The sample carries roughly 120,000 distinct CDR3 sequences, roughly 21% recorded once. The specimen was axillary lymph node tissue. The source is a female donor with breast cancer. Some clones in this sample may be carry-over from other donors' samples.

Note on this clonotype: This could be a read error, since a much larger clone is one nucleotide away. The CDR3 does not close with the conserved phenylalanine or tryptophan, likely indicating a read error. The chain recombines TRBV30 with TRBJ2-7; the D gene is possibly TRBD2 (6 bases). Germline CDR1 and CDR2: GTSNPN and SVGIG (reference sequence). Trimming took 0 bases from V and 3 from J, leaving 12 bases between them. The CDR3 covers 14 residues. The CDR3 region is CAWSVGGLLYEQYL. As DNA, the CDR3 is TGTGCCTGGAGTGTTGGAGGGCTACTCTACGAGCAGTACCTC.

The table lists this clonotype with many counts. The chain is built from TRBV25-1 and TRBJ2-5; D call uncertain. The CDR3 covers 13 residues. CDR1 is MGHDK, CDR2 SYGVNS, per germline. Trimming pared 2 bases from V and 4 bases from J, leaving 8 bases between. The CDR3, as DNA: TGTGCCAGCAGTGAAGGAGCGTTAGAGACCCAGTACTTC. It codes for CASSEGALETQYF.

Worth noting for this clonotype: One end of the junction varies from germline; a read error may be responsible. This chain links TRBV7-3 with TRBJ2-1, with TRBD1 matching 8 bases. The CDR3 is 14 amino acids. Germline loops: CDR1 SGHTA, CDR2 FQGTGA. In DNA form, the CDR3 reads TGTGCCAGCAACTCCTGGACAGGGAGTAATGAGCAGTCCTTC. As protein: CASNSWTGSNEQSF.

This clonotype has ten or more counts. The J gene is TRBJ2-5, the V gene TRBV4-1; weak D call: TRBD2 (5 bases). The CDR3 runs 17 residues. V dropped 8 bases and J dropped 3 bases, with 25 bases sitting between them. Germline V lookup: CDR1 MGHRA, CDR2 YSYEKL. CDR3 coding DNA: TGCGCCAGCTCTACTCCGAGTTCAGCGGAAAGGGAAGAGACCCAGTACTTC. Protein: CASSTPSSAEREETQYF.

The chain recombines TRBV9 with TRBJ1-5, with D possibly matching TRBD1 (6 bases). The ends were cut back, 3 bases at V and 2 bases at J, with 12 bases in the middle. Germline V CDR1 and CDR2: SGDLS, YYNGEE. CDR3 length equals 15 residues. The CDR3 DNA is TGTGCCAGCAGCGGATACAGGGTACGCAATCAGCCCCAGCATTTT. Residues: CASSGYRVRNQPQHF.

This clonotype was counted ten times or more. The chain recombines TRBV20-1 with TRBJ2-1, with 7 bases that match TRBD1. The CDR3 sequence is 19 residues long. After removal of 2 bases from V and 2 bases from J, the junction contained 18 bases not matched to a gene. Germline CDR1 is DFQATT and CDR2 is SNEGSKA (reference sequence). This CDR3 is CSARRQGFQWESTYNEQFF. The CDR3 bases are TGCAGTGCTAGACGACAGGGATTCCAGTGGGAGTCTACCTACAATGAGCAGTTCTTC.

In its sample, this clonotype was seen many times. CDR3: CASSIGTGAYGYTF. The CDR3 coding sequence is TGTGCCAGTAGTATTGGGACAGGCGCCTATGGCTACACCTTC. This chain connects TRBV19 to TRBJ1-2; 8 bases map to TRBD1. The V and J ends lost 3 bases and 4 bases, in that order; junction bases with no gene match: 4. Germline-derived CDR1 and CDR2 are LNHDA and SQIVND (reference sequence). The CDR3 loop spans 14 amino acids.

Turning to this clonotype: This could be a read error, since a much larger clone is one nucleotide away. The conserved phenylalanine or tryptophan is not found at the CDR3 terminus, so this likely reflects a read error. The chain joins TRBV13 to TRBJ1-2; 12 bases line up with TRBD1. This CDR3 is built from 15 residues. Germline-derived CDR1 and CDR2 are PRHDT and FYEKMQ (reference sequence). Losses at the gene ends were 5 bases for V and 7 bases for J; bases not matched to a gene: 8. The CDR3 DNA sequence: TGTGCCAGCAGCACCCCCGGGACAGGGGGCGGTGGCTACACCCTC. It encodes CASSTPGTGGGGYTL.

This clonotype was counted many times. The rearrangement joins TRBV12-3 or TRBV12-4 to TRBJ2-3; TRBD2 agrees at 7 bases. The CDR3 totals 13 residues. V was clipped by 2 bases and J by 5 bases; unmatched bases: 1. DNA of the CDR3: TGTGCCAGCAGTTTATCGGGGGGAGATACGCAGTATTTT. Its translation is CASSLSGGDTQYF.

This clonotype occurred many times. In DNA, the CDR3 is TGTGCCAGCAGTTTAACGGCGGGCTACGAGCAGTACTTC. Encoded protein: CASSLTAGYEQYF. The chain uses TRBV12-3 or TRBV12-4 and TRBJ2-7; D is possibly TRBD2 (5 bases). The CDR3 is 13 residues long. V was pared by 2 bases and J by 3 bases, with 8 bases between.

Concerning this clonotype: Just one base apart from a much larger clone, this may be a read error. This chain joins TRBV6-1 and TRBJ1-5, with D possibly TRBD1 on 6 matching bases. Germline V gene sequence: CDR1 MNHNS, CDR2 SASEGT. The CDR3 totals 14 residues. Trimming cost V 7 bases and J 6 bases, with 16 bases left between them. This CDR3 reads CASMWTVSTQPQHF. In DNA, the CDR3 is TGTGCCAGCATGTGGACAGTTTCAACTCAGCCCCAGCATTTT.

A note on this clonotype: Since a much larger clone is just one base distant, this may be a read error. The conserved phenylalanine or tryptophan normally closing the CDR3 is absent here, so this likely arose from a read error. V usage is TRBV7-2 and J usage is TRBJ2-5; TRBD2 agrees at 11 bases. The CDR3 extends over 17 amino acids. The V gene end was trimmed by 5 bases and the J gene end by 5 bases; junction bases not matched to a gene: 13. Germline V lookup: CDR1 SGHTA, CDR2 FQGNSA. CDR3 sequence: CASSPTSGSVIGETQYL. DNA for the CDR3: TGTGCCAGCAGCCCTACTAGCGGGAGCGTAATTGGGGAGACCCAGTACCTC.

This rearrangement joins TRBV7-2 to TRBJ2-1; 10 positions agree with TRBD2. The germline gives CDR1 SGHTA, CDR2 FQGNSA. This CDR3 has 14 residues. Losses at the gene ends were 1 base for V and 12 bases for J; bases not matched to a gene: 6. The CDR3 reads CASSLDGLAGVQFF. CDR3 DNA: TGTGCCAGCAGCTTAGATGGGCTAGCGGGGGTGCAGTTCTTC.

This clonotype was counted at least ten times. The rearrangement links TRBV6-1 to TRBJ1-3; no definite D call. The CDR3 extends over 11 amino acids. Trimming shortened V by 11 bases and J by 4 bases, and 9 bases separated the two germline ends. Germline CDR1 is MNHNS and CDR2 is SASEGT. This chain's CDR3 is CAGSRGNTIYF. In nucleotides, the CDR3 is TGTGCCGGGTCGAGGGGAAACACCATATATTTT.

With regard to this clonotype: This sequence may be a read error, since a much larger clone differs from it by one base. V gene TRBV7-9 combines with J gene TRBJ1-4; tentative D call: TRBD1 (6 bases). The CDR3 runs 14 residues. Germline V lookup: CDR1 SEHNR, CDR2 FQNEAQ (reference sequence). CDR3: CASSRDNPNEKLVF. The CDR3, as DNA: TGTGCCAGCAGCCGGGACAACCCAAATGAAAAACTGGTTTTT.

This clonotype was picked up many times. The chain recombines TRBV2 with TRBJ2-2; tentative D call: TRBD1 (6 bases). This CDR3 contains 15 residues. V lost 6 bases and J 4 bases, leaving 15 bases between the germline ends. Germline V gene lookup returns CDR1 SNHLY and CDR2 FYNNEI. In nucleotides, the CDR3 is TGTGCCAGCAGAAGAGACAGGTCGGGCACCGGGGAGCTGTTTTTT. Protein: CASRRDRSGTGELFF.

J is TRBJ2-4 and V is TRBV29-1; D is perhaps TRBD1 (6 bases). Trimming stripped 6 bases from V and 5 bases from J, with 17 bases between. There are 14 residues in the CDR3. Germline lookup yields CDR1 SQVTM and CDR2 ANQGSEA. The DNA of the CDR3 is TGCAGCGTCCGATCGGGACAAGGACAAAACATTCAGTACTTC. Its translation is CSVRSGQGQNIQYF.

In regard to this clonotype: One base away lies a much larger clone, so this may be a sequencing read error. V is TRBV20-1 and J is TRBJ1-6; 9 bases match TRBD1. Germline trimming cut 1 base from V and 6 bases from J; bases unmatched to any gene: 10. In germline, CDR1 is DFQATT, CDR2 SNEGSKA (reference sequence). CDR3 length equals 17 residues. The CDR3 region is CSARGQGGGHLNSPLHF. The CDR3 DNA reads TGCAGTGCTAGAGGACAGGGGGGGGGCCATCTTAATTCACCCCTCCACTTT.

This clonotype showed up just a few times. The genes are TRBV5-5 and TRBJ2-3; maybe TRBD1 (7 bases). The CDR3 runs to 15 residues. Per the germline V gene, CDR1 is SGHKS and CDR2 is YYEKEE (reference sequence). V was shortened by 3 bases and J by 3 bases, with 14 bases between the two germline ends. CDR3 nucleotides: TGTGCCAGCAGCTCTAGACAGGGAGGAACAGATACGCAGTATTTT. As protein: CASSSRQGGTDTQYF.

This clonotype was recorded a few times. The CDR3 bases are TGTGCCAGCTCACCCGCAGGGGGTCCAAGGAGGTTCAACTATGGCTACACCTTC. It encodes CASSPAGGPRRFNYGYTF. The V gene is TRBV18, the J gene TRBJ1-2; 7 bases line up with TRBD1. The CDR3 spans 18 residues. Germline V CDR1 and CDR2: KGHSH, LQKENI. Trimming at V came to 3 bases and at J to 2 bases, leaving 15 bases not matched to a gene. Looking up the rest from reference TRBV18 and TRBJ1-2 gives the full variable domain: NAGVMQNPRHLVRRRGQEARLRCSPMKGHSHVYWYRQLPEEGLKFMVYLQKENIIDESGMPKERFSAEFPKEGPSILRIQQVVRGDSAAYFCASSPAGGPRRFNYGYTFGSGTRLTVV.

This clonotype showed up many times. The CDR3: CSVEDEANEQFF. The CDR3 nucleotides are TGCAGCGTTGAAGATGAGGCCAATGAGCAGTTCTTC. J is TRBJ2-1 and V is TRBV29-1; no definite D call. This CDR3 spans 12 amino acids. Trimming stripped 0 bases from V and 6 bases from J, with 6 bases between. Germline loops: CDR1 SQVTM, CDR2 ANQGSEA.